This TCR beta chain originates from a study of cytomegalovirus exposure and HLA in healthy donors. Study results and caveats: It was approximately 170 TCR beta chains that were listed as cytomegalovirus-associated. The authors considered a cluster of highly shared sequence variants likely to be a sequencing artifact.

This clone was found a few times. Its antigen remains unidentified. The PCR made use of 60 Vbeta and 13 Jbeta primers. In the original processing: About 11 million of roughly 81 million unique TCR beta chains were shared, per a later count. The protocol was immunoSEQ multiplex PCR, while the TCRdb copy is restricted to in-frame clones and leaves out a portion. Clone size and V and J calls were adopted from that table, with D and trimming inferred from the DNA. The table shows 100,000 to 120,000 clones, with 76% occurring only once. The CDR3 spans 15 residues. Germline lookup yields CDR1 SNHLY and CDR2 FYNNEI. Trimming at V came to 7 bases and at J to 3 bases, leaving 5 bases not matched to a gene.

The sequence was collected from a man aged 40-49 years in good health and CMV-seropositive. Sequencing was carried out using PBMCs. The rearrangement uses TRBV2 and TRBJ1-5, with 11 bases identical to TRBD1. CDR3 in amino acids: CASNQDRGLNQPQHF. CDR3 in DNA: TGTGCCAGCAATCAGGACAGGGGGCTCAATCAGCCCCAGCATTTT.